This paragraph covers one T cell receptor (beta chain) sequence. Its antigen is currently not known. One base away there is no much larger clone; base qualities are not given. The germline V gene gives CDR1 as SQVTM and CDR2 as ANQGSEA. From the cysteine up to the phenylalanine, the CDR3 has a length of 13 residues. Only the CDR3 DNA is retained, 39 bases long and in frame from the first base. Compared with germline, V lacks 7 bases and J lacks 1 base; bases without a gene match: 5. Libraries were built with the immunoSEQ multiplex PCR assay. The authors' analysis ran thus. A statistical classification framework was built for diagnosing cytomegalovirus status from the catalog of TCR beta chain sequences. The immuneACCESS repertoire file appears here via TCRdb, limited to in-frame rearrangements. These files lack a portion of the clones; in checked studies, under half of the deficit traces to unresolved V genes, and the cause of the others is not known. V, J and clone size were drawn from that table, and D and trimming were deduced from the DNA. The sample table lists roughly 56,000 clones, roughly nine tenths of them with a count of one. Roughly 15% of the sample goes to the ten largest clones.

This entry comes from a study of cytomegalovirus exposure and HLA in healthy donors (dated by TCRdb to 2016 to 2017). Looking at the study overall: According to a later analysis, one platform produced both the roughly 120 validation repertoires and the approximately 660 repertoires of the first cohort. The study aimed to test whether signatures of past pathogen exposure could be identified by cataloging public T cell receptors. A separate validation cohort of 90 to 150 different subjects was used in addition to the approximately 640-subject first cohort. To predict cytomegalovirus infection status, the study combined high-throughput TCR immunosequencing, statistical association of individual TCRs with disease status, and machine learning.

Broad study findings and their caveats: It was suggested by the authors that the approach could potentially be generalized to other disease states and immunological phenotypes. In vitro tests confirmed that a few of the cytomegalovirus-associated TCR beta chains recognize cytomegalovirus antigens. While some public TCRs were present in many individuals, most TCR sequences turned up only very rarely across donors. Cytomegalovirus status was reported to be diagnosed by the classifier with high specificity and sensitivity in both the original and validation cohorts. All 110 or so repertoires were used to score co-occurrence in the validation cohort in a later analysis, because that analysis had no HLA typing for the cohort. Of the cluster scores, roughly 95% were above 0 in a later analysis, which found that TCRs clustered in the first cohort also tended to co-occur in the 120 validation repertoires. In the study, 150 to 200 TCR beta chains were listed as associated with cytomegalovirus.

Separate from the roughly 650-subject first cohort, the validation cohort of around 130 subjects was the group to which the donors belonged. The sequence was collected from a woman under 30 in good health and CMV-seronegative. The sample taken for sequencing was PBMCs. Recombination joined TRBV29-1 with TRBJ1-2; the central 8 bases match TRBD1. For the CDR3, the sequence is CSARQGINYGYTF. The nucleotide sequence is given as TGCAGCGCTAGACAGGGGATTAACTATGGCTACACCTTC.